The entry below gives a single T cell receptor beta chain sequence along with its context. The target antigen is unknown. This sample stems from a study of cytomegalovirus exposure and HLA in healthy donors. The overall study: Of some 400 genotyped donors, around 84% clustered with self-reported Caucasian donors. Broader study findings: Prior analysis indicated that the majority of TCR beta V segments exhibited productivity approximately 87% or approximately 30% of the time. Reports indicated that the classifier achieved high specificity and sensitivity in diagnosing cytomegalovirus status. Common viral pathogens seemed to be connected with several of the most significant clusters, according to a later analysis.

The PCR was carried out with 60 Vbeta primers and 13 Jbeta primers. TCRdb's table, derived via immunoSEQ multiplex PCR, lists solely in-frame clones and lacks some. The sample has 70,000 or so clones, 86% seen once. The receptor comes from a woman aged 30 to 39 in good health and CMV-seronegative. Sequencing was performed on PBMCs.

CDR3 residues: CASSQRGINEKLFF. CDR3 DNA sequence: TGTGCCAGCAGCCAACGGGGAATTAATGAAAAACTGTTTTTT. This chain joins TRBV4-2 and TRBJ1-4; unclear D gene. Trimming stripped 2 bases from V and 4 bases from J, with 8 bases between. This CDR3 has 14 residues. Germline CDR1 LGHNA, CDR2 YNFKEQ.